Below, 11 T cell receptor beta chains from the same sample are listed, as sequenced in a study of human T cells and chemical hapten exposure. TCRdb called the RACE reads again in MiXCR, with one record for every CDR3 protein. The table records around 70,000 distinct CDR3 sequences, about 6% of them present only once. Time point denoted: healthy volunteer bleed at 6 weeks. Total RNA was isolated from whole blood that had not been fractionated. Sequencing was performed on whole blood. Every receptor here comes from a female donor in good health. Some clones in this sample may be carry-over from other donors' samples.

This clonotype was counted many times. The rearrangement links TRBV27 to TRBJ1-6; no clear D gene. Between the trimmed V and J ends, which lost 4 bases and 5 bases, there was a span of 9 bases. This CDR3 is built from 14 residues. Germline V gene lookup returns CDR1 MNHEY and CDR2 SMNVEV (reference sequence). CDR3 DNA sequence: TGTGCCAGCAGTTCCGACCGGCATAATTCACCCCTCCACTTT. Amino acid sequence: CASSSDRHNSPLHF.

The table lists this clonotype with a few counts. This chain links TRBV20-1 with TRBJ1-1, with TRBD1 as a possible D gene (5 bases). The CDR3 is made up of 12 amino acids. The germline CDR1 and CDR2 sequences are DFQATT and SNEGSKA (reference sequence). Deletions cut 5 bases from V and 1 base from J, with 8 bases between. The DNA for the CDR3 is TGCAGTGCTGCCGACAGGAACACTGAAGCTTTCTTT. Protein sequence: CSAADRNTEAFF.

This clonotype was counted ten times or more. The chain joins TRBV28 to TRBJ1-5, with no clear D. Trimming removed 1 base at V and 0 bases at J, with 4 bases between. Per the germline V gene, CDR1 is MDHEN and CDR2 is SYDVKM. The CDR3 has 14 residues. This chain's CDR3 is CASSLFGSNQPQHF. CDR3 bases: TGTGCCAGCAGTTTATTCGGTAGCAATCAGCCCCAGCATTTT.

This clonotype was recorded at least ten times. The chain combines TRBV7-2 with TRBJ2-7; D not resolved. This CDR3 has 12 residues. Germline-derived CDR1 and CDR2 are SGHTA and FQGNSA. V was clipped by 0 bases and J by 7 bases, with 7 bases between them. The CDR3 bases are TGTGCCAGCAGCTTAGCTCTCGGTGAGCAGTACTTC. Its protein product is CASSLALGEQYF.

This clonotype was seen many times. The V gene is TRBV7-2, the J gene TRBJ2-1, with D hard to call. The germline V gene has CDR1 SGHTA and CDR2 FQGNSA. The CDR3 loop spans 12 amino acids. V lost 4 bases and J 7 bases, leaving 8 bases between the germline ends. The CDR3, as DNA: TGTGCCAGCAGCTCAGGATTGAATGAGCAGTTCTTC. It codes for CASSSGLNEQFF. The whole variable domain, remainder taken from reference TRBV7-2 and TRBJ2-1, is GAGVSQSPSNKVTEKGKDVELRCDPISGHTALYWYRQSLGQGLEFLIYFQGNSAPDKSGLPSDRFSAERTGGSVSTLTIQRTQQEDSAVYLCASSSGLNEQFFGPGTRLTVL.

In its sample, this clonotype was seen many times. V and J are TRBV6-1 and TRBJ1-5; D may be TRBD1 (6 bases). Germline V gene lookup returns CDR1 MNHNS and CDR2 SASEGT. CDR3 length: 18 amino acids. V lost 5 bases and J 4 bases, leaving 24 bases between the germline ends. The CDR3 DNA follows: TGTGCCAGCAGTAACCCAACTGTTGGACAGATAGAGAATCAGCCCCAGCATTTT. It specifies CASSNPTVGQIENQPQHF.

This clonotype was seen repeatedly, ten times or more. V is TRBV24-1 and J is TRBJ1-2; D is uncertain. The CDR3 length is 13 residues. CDR1 and CDR2 from the germline V gene are KGHDR and SFDVKD. The ends were cut back, 3 bases at V and 1 base at J, with 5 bases in the middle. Written as DNA, the CDR3 is TGTGCCACCAGTGATCCAAGTAACTATGGCTACACCTTC. It specifies CATSDPSNYGYTF.

There are many counts of this clonotype. This sequence joins TRBV7-2 and TRBJ1-5; D call uncertain. Trimming left V 5 bases short and J 0 bases short, with 11 bases between. CDR3 length equals 15 residues. In germline, CDR1 is SGHTA, CDR2 FQGNSA. The CDR3 nucleotides are TGTGCCAGCAGCCCTCTTATGGGTAGCAATCAGCCCCAGCATTTT. The encoded protein is CASSPLMGSNQPQHF. The full variable domain, rest sourced from reference TRBV7-2 and TRBJ1-5, is GAGVSQSPSNKVTEKGKDVELRCDPISGHTALYWYRQSLGQGLEFLIYFQGNSAPDKSGLPSDRFSAERTGGSVSTLTIQRTQQEDSAVYLCASSPLMGSNQPQHFGDGTRLSIL.

This clonotype was seen many times. The chain employs TRBV30 and TRBJ2-3; D uncertain. V lost 1 base to trimming and J lost 2 bases, with 10 bases between them. Germline-derived CDR1 and CDR2 are GTSNPN and SVGIG (reference sequence). CDR3 length: 14 residues. The CDR3 loop reads CAWSAGLPTDTQYF. CDR3 DNA: TGTGCCTGGAGTGCAGGCCTGCCCACAGATACGCAGTATTTT. Full variable domain (remainder filled in from reference TRBV30 and TRBJ2-3): SQTIHQWPATLVQPVGSPLSLECTVEGTSNPNLYWYRQAAGRGLQLLFYSVGIGQISSEVPQNLSASRPQDRQFILSSKKLLLSDSGFYLCAWSAGLPTDTQYFGPGTRLTVL.

This clonotype was found many times. The V call is TRBV3-1, the J call TRBJ2-3; D not resolved. Germline V gene data show CDR1 as LGHDT and CDR2 as YNNKEL (reference sequence). The V end was cut by 4 bases, the J end by 4 bases, with 9 bases between. The CDR3 spans 13 residues. The CDR3, as DNA: TGTGCCAGCAGCCTGCAGATTGCAGATACGCAGTATTTT. Its protein is CASSLQIADTQYF.

This rearrangement joins TRBV7-9 to TRBJ1-2; D not certain. CDR1 is SEHNR, CDR2 FQNEAQ, per germline (reference sequence). Trimming removed 7 bases from V and 1 base from J, with 13 bases in between. CDR3 length: 14 amino acids. The chain's CDR3 is CASIPDGINYGYTF. CDR3 DNA: TGTGCCAGCATCCCCGACGGAATTAACTATGGCTACACCTTC.